A single sample is the source of the 12 T cell receptor beta chains below, sequenced in a study of T cells in Graves' hyperthyroidism and ophthalmopathy. Researchers amplified the TCR beta CDR3 regions from RNA transcripts. The HTBI primer set was used in a first-round RT-PCR of the TCR CDR3. TCRdb processed the multiplex PCR reads anew with MiXCR; each CDR3 protein has one entry. The profile shows roughly 24,000 distinct CDR3 sequences, roughly 46% of them singletons. The sequenced sample was blood. The receptors here all came from a woman in her twenties or thirties with Graves' hyperthyroidism.

The genes are TRBV25-1 and TRBJ2-7; no definite D call. This CDR3 comprises 12 residues. Germline CDR1 and CDR2: MGHDK and SYGVNS. Trimming shortened V by 8 bases and J by 3 bases, and 11 bases separated the two germline ends. The CDR3 loop reads CASSAPVYEQYF. The DNA of the CDR3 is TGTGCCAGCTCAGCACCGGTCTACGAGCAGTACTTC.

This sequence joins TRBV7-3 and TRBJ1-2; no clear D gene. Deletions cut 2 bases from V and 8 bases from J, with 12 bases between. The CDR3 covers 13 residues. Germline V gene sequence: CDR1 SGHTA, CDR2 FQGTGA. CDR3 coding DNA: TGTGCCAGCAGCTTATCCGGCAAGCAGGGCTACACCTTC. Protein product: CASSLSGKQGYTF. Supplemented by reference TRBV7-3 and TRBJ1-2, the full variable domain reads GAGVSQTPSNKVTEKGKYVELRCDPISGHTALYWYRQSLGQGPEFLIYFQGTGAADDSGLPNDRFFAVRPEGSVSTLKIQRTERGDSAVYLCASSLSGKQGYTFGSGTRLTVV.

This clonotype came up many times. This chain links TRBV11-2 with TRBJ1-5; D possibly corresponds to TRBD1 (5 bases). Trimming took 3 bases from V and 5 from J, leaving 11 bases between them. CDR3 size: 14 residues. The germline CDR1 and CDR2 sequences are SGHAT and FQNNGV. The DNA of the CDR3 is TGTGCCAGCAGCTTTGAAGGGACCTATCAGCCCCAGCATTTT. Protein sequence: CASSFEGTYQPQHF.

Relative to its sample, this clonotype is medium-sized. V is TRBV24-1 and J is TRBJ2-3; D unresolved. The V gene's germline CDR1 is KGHDR and CDR2 SFDVKD. Trimming removed 7 bases at V and 4 bases at J, with 14 bases between. The CDR3 is 14 amino acids. CDR3 protein: CATSPSTGPDTQYF. The CDR3 DNA reads as TGTGCCACCAGCCCGTCGACCGGGCCAGATACGCAGTATTTT.

Many counts were recorded for this clonotype. The chain carries TRBV6-1 and TRBJ2-5, with D possibly matching TRBD2 (6 bases). This CDR3 contains 14 residues. Germline CDR1 reads MNHNS; CDR2 reads SASEGT. V lost 10 bases to trimming and J lost 2 bases, with 17 bases between them. The CDR3 nucleotides read TGTGCCACAGAACGGGACTTTAAACAAGAGACCCAGTACTTC. As protein: CATERDFKQETQYF.

Concerning this clonotype: At one end, the junction sequence differs from germline, possibly due to a read error. This chain connects TRBV20-1 to TRBJ2-1; 10 nucleotides line up with TRBD2. The CDR3 is 17 amino acids. From germline, CDR1 is DFQATT and CDR2 SNEGSKA (reference sequence). As DNA, the CDR3 is TGCAGTGCTAGAGAAATAGCGGGAGGAGAAGCCTACAATGAGCAGCTCTTC. Its protein product is CSAREIAGGEAYNEQLF.

In regard to this clonotype: The conserved phenylalanine or tryptophan is not found at the CDR3 terminus, so this likely reflects a read error. The limits of the CDR3 on the DNA are not certain, so only TCRdb's listed CDR3 is given. This rearrangement joins TRBV13 to TRBJ1-1; the table names TRBD1, a call not compared with the DNA. The CDR3 is 12 residues long, ends included. Per germline, CDR1 PRHDT and CDR2 FYEKMQ (reference sequence). The CDR3: CASSLVNRAAFL.

This clonotype was detected a few times. V gene TRBV19 combines with J gene TRBJ1-2, with D maybe TRBD1 (5 bases). CDR1 and CDR2 (germline): LNHDA, SQIVND (reference sequence). V dropped 9 bases and J dropped 1 base, with 6 bases sitting between them. The CDR3 is 11 residues long. The CDR3, as DNA: TGTGCCAGCAGGGATAACTATGGCTACACCTTC. Amino acids: CASRDNYGYTF.

Remarks on this clonotype: This likely comes from a read error, as the CDR3 has no conserved phenylalanine or tryptophan at its end. The DNA is omitted, as the CDR3 cannot be located on it reliably, and the CDR3 follows TCRdb's listing. CDR3 loop: CASSESSGSSYNEQSL. This chain joins TRBV6-4 and TRBJ2-1. CDR1 MRHNA and CDR2 SNTAGT come from the germline V gene. The CDR3 is 16 amino acids in total, end residues counted.

In its sample, this clonotype was seen many times. This chain uses TRBV7-9 with TRBJ2-1; the match to TRBD2 covers 9 bases. Germline CDR1 and CDR2: SEHNR and FQNEAQ (reference sequence). The CDR3 length is 14 residues. With V trimmed by 3 bases and J by 6 bases, 3 bases remained unmatched. The CDR3 region is CASSLSSGSNEQFF. The DNA of the CDR3 is TGTGCCAGCAGCTTGAGTAGCGGGAGCAATGAGCAGTTCTTC.

At least ten counts were recorded for this clonotype. The genes are TRBV28 and TRBJ2-7; D is unclear. The CDR3 spans 11 residues. Trimming pared 10 bases from V and 4 bases from J, leaving 11 bases between. Looked up from germline, CDR1 is MDHEN and CDR2 is SYDVKM. The CDR3 DNA follows: TGTGCCACCCATGGAGTGTACGAGCAGTACTTC. Translation gives CATHGVYEQYF.

By share of the sample, this clonotype is medium-sized. This chain joins TRBV2 and TRBJ1-2, with D tentatively TRBD1 (6 bases). The V end lost 10 bases, the J end lost 4 bases, and 22 bases lay between the germline ends. Germline values: CDR1 SNHLY, CDR2 FYNNEI. CDR3 length: 15 amino acids. In DNA, the CDR3 is TGTGCCACCTCCCGGTGGACAGACACGACCTATGGCTACACCTTC. This sequence encodes CATSRWTDTTYGYTF.